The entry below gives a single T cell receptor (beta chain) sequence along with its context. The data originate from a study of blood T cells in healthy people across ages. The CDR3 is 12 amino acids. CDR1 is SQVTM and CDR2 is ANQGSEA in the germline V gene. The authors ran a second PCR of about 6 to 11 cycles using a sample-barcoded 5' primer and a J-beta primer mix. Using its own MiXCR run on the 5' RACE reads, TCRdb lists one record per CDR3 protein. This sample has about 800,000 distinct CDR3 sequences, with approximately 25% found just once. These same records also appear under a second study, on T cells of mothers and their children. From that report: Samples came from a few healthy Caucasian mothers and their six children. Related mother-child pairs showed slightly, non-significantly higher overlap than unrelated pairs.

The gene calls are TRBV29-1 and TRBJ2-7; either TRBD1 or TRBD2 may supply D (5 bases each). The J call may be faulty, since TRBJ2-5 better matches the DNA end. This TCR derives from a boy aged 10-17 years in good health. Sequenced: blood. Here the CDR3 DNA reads TGCAGCGTTTCGGCAGGGACAGAGACCCAGTACTTC. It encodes CSVSAGTETQYF.